Listed below are T cell receptor beta chains from one sample, sequenced in a study of T cell clones after liver transplantation. Profiled with immunoSEQ multiplex PCR; TCRdb holds only in-frame clones, not every one. There are some 60,000 clones in the sample; around 70% occur only once, and 2.8% lies in the top ten. This specimen consisted of CD4+ T cells from blood, obtained at the approximately 16-month timepoint. The receptors shown here come from a human patient who received a liver transplant. Some T cells here may be from the graft donor. CDR3s leave out the opening cysteine and the closing phenylalanine or tryptophan. Fields, in order: V gene, J gene, CDR3 protein.

TRBV30	TRBJ2-3	AWSAGGTDTQY
TRBV27	TRBJ2-7	ASSPFGGSSYEQY
TRBV27	TRBJ2-5	ASSTGWQSETQY
TRBV7-8	TRBJ1-3	ASSLGTAGNTIY
TRBV28	TRBJ1-3	ASSLLGGNGNTIY
TRBV10-3	TRBJ1-2	AIWKTGDGYT
TRBV10-1	TRBJ2-4	ASSDSAGGNIQY
TRBV30	TRBJ2-1	AWRADRGRDEQF
TRBV9	TRBJ1-1	ASSVAQGATTEAF
TRBV6-1	TRBJ1-3	ASRDRFSGNTIY
TRBV5-4	TRBJ2-6	ASSFPSGANVLT
TRBV11-2	TRBJ2-3	ASSSGTSTDTQY
TRBV30	TRBJ1-6	AWGFVGRSPLH
TRBV10-3	TRBJ2-2	AISEGGNTGELF
TRBV2	TRBJ2-2	ASKRGDSPGELF
TRBV2	TRBJ1-1	ASSEFRMTEAF
TRBV2	TRBJ2-3	ASSNTDTQY
TRBV6-1	TRBJ2-2	ASPPPGRNTGELF
TRBV5-6	TRBJ1-5	ASSLGLLGGPQH
TRBV11-2	TRBJ2-7	ASSLSASGGESYEQY
TRBV4-1	TRBJ1-1	ASSQDRNTAIAEAF
TRBV9	TRBJ2-2	ASSHKLGGDFHTGELF
TRBV13	TRBJ2-7	ASSLQRGLSASGYEQY
TRBV5-1	TRBJ2-2	ASMLRSANTGELF
TRBV30	TRBJ2-1	AWARGWGNEQF
TRBV5-1	TRBJ1-4	ASSPDREFNEKLF
TRBV21-1	TRBJ1-2	ASTAEFYGYT
TRBV7-2	TRBJ2-1	ASSLASDEQF
TRBV6-8	TRBJ2-3	ASSYPYWGGRVEDHSTDTQY
TRBV2	TRBJ2-5	ASSKRTGAGETQY
TRBV5-1	TRBJ2-5	ASREGFQETQY
TRBV19	TRBJ2-3	ASRGRGRPDTQY
TRBV12-5	TRBJ1-2	ASGSGTSWAHYGYT
TRBV2	TRBJ2-5	ASSEITGGTQY
TRBV21-1	TRBJ1-1	ASSKGLGQANTEAF
TRBV6-5	TRBJ1-1	ASRGRIGGEAF
TRBV30	TRBJ2-1	AWDAGTMGDEQF
TRBV15	TRBJ2-3	ATSRDRWEVGTDTQY
TRBV27	TRBJ1-5	ASSFIGTENQPQH
TRBV7-2	TRBJ2-2	ASSSGQGYTGELF
TRBV28	TRBJ2-1	ASSLTGTISYNEQF
TRBV6-5	TRBJ2-5	ASSSPGAGTQY
TRBV11-2	TRBJ2-2	ASSLGHAANTGELF
TRBV19	TRBJ2-1	ASREAGNYYNEQF
TRBV5-8	TRBJ2-6	ASTYSLSGANVLT
TRBV5-6	TRBJ2-3	ASSLEASDTQY
TRBV11-3	TRBJ2-2	ASSVSGTTGGLF
TRBV7-9	TRBJ2-5	ASSVGARETQY
TRBV27	TRBJ1-2	ASSSLGPGGNYGYT